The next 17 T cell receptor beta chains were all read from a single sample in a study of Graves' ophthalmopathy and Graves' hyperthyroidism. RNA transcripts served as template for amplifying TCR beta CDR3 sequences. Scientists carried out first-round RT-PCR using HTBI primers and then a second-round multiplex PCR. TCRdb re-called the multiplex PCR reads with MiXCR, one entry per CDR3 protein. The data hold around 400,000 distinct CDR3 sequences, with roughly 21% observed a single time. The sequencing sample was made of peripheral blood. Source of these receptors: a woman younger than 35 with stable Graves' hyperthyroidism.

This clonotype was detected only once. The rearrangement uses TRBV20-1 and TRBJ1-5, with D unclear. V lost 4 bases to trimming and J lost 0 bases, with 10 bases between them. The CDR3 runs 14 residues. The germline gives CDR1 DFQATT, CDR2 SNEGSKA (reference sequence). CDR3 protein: CSATGGDSNQPQHF. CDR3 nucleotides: TGCAGTGCTACGGGAGGAGATAGCAATCAGCCCCAGCATTTT.

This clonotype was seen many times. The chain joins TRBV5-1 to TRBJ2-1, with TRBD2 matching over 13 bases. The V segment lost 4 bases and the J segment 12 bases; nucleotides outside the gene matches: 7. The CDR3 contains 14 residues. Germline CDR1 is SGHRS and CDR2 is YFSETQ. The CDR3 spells CASSTGTSGIGQFF. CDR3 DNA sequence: TGCGCCAGCAGCACGGGGACTAGCGGGATAGGGCAGTTCTTC.

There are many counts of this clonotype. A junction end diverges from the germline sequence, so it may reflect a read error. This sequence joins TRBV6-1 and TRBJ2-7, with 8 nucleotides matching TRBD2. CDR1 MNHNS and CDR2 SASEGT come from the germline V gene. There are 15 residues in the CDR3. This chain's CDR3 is CASREAGAGSYEQYF. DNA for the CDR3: TGTGCCAGCAGGGAAGCGGGAGCGGGTTCCTACGAGCAGTACTTC.

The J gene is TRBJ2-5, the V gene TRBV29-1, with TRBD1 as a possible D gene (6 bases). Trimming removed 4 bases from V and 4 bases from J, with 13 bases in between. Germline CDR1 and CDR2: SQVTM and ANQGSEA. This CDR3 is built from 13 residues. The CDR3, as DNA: TGCAGCGTTGTAGGACAGACGGGAGAGACCCAGTACTTC. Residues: CSVVGQTGETQYF. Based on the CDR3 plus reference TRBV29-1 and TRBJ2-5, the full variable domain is SAVISQKPSRDICQRGTSLTIQCQVDSQVTMMFWYRQQPGQSLTLIATANQGSEATYESGFVIDKFPISRPNLTFSTLTVSNMSPEDSSIYLCSVVGQTGETQYFGPGTRLLVL.

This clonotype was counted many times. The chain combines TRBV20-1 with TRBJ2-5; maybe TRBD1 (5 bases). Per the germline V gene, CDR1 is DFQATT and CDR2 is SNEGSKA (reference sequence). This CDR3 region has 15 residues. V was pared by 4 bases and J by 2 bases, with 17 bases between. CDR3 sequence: CSAKTIGRVQETQYF. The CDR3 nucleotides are TGCAGTGCTAAAACCATTGGCAGGGTTCAAGAGACCCAGTACTTC.

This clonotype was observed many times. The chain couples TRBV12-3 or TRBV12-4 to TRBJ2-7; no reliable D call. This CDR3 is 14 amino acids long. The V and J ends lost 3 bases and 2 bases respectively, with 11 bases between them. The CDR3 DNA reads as TGTGCCAGCAGTTTTAACAGTGGAACCTACGAGCAGTACTTC. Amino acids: CASSFNSGTYEQYF.

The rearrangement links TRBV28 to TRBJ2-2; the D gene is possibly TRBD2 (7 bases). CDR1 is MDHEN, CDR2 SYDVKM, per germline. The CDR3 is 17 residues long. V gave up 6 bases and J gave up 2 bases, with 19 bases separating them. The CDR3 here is CASRKSRGRINTGELFF. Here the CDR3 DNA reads TGTGCCAGCAGAAAGTCGCGGGGGCGCATAAACACCGGGGAGCTGTTTTTT.

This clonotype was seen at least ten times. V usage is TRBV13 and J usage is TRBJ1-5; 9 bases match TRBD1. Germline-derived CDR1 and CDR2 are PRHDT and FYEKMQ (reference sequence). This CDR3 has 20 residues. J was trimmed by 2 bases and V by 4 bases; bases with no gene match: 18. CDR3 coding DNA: TGTGCCAGCAGCTATAAAACCGGGACAGGGTCCTCTGATGGCAATCAGCCCCAGCATTTT. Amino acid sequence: CASSYKTGTGSSDGNQPQHF.

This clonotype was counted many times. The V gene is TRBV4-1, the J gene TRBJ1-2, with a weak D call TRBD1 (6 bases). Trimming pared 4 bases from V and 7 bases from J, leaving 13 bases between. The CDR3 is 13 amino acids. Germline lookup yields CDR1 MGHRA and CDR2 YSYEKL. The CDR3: CASSRRGFSGYTF. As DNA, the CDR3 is TGCGCCAGCAGCCGCAGGGGATTCAGTGGCTACACCTTC.

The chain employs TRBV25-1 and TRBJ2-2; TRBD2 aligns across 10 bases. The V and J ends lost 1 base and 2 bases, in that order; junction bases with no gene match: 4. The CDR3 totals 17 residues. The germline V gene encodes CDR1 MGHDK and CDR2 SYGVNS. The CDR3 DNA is TGTGCCAGCAGTGAATTAACTAGCGGGGTCAACACCGGGGAGCTGTTTTTT. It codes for CASSELTSGVNTGELFF.

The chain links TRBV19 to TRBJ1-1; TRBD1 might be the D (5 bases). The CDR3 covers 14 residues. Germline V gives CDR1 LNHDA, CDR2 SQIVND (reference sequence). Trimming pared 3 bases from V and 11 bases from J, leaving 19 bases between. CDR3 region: CASSIQLGRQNAFF. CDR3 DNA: TGTGCCAGTAGTATTCAACTGGGACGCCAAAATGCTTTCTTT.

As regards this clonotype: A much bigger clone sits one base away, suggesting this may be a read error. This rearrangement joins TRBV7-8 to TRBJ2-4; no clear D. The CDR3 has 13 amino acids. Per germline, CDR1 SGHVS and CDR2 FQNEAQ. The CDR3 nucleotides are TGTGCCAGCAGCTTTCAGCCCTACAATGAGAAGTTCTTC. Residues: CASSFQPYNEKFF.

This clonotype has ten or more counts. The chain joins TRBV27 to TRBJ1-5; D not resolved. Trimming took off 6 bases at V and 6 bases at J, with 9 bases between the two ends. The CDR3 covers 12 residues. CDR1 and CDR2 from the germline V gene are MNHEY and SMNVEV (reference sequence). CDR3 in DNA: TGTGCCAGCAGCTTGTTAGGTCAGCCCCAGCATTTT. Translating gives CASSLLGQPQHF.

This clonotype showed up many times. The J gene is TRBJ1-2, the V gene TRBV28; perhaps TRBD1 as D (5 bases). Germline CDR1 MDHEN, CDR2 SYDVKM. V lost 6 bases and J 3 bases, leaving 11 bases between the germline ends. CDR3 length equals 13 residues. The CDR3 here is CASSPGTHYGYTF. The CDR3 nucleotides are TGTGCCAGCAGCCCCGGGACCCACTATGGCTACACCTTC.

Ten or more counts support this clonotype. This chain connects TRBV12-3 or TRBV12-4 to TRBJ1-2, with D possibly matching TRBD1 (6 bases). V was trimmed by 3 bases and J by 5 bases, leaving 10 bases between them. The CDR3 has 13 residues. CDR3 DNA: TGTGCCAGCAGTTTGGGTGGACAGTATGGCTACACCTTC. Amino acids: CASSLGGQYGYTF.

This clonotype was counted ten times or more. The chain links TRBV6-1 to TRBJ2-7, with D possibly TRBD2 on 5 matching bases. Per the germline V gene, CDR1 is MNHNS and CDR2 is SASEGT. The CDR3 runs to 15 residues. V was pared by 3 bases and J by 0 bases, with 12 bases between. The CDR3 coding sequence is TGTGCCAGCAGTGAGGGGAGACGGGGCTCCTACGAGCAGTACTTC. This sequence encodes CASSEGRRGSYEQYF.

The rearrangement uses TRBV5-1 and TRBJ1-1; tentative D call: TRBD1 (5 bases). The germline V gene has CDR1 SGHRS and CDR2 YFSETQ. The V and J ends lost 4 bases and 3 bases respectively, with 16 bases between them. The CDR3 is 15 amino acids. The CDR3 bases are TGCGCCAGCAGCCCCCTGGGGGGAATTGACACTGAAGCTTTCTTT. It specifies CASSPLGGIDTEAFF.